Listed below are T cell receptor beta chains from one sample, sequenced in a study of shared clonotypes between healthy human individuals. TCRdb's table, derived via immunoSEQ multiplex PCR, lists solely in-frame clones and lacks some. The sample has about 680,000 clones, about 92% seen once. Sequencing was performed on naive CD8+ T cells sorted from blood. These receptors originate from a man aged 30 to 45 in good health. Each CDR3 is given with its conserved first and last residue. The D gene is left open where the match is weak. Where a row states a size, it is once, few, many or the class of an expanded clone; other rows omit it.

TRBJ2-5,NA,NA,TRBV4-1,TGCGCCAGCAGCCACCCCGGGCGGGACTGGGAGACCCAGTACTTC,CASSHPGRDWETQYF
TRBJ2-3,TRBD2,NA,TRBV11-3,TGTGCCAGCAGCCCGACTAGCGGCACAGATACGCAGTATTTT,CASSPTSGTDTQYF
TRBJ1-4,NA,once,TRBV27,TGTGCCAGCAGTTTGGGCCAGGGGCATGAAAAACTGTTTTTT,CASSLGQGHEKLFF
TRBJ2-7,NA,NA,TRBV29-1,TGCAGCGTTTACCGCGACTACGAGCAGTACTTC,CSVYRDYEQYF
TRBJ2-5,TRBD1,NA,TRBV29-1,TGCAGCGTTGAAAAGCTTAGGACAGGGACTGGATGGACCCAGTACTTC,CSVEKLRTGTGWTQYF
TRBJ2-3,NA,NA,TRBV2,TGTGCCAGCAGTGAAGGGAGAGATACGCAGTATTTT,CASSEGRDTQYF
TRBJ2-2,TRBD2,NA,TRBV27,TGTGCCAGCACGTGGTCGGGGGGGCCCACCGGGGAGCTGTTTTTT,CASTWSGGPTGELFF
TRBJ1-1,NA,NA,TRBV7-8,TGTGCCAGCAGCTTAGTCGGGGGCTCTGAAGCTTTCTTT,CASSLVGGSEAFF
TRBJ2-2,NA,NA,TRBV29-1,TGCAGCGTCGCCGGGACACCGAACACCGGGGAGCTGTTTTTT,CSVAGTPNTGELFF
TRBJ1-5,NA,NA,TRBV6-1,TGTGCCAGCGACACGGACTGGACGTACAATCAGCCCCAGCATTTT,CASDTDWTYNQPQHF
TRBJ1-1,NA,NA,TRBV9,TGTGCCAGCAGCGCCACTGAATCTGAAGCTTTCTTT,CASSATESEAFF
TRBJ2-7,NA,NA,TRBV7-9,TGTGCCAGCAGCTTACCGCCAGTCTACGAGCAGTACTTC,CASSLPPVYEQYF
TRBJ2-3,TRBD1,NA,TRBV18,TGTGCCAGCTCCCCCGGGACAGGGAGCACAGATACGCAGTATTTT,CASSPGTGSTDTQYF
TRBJ2-3,NA,NA,TRBV13,TGTGCCAGCAGCTTAGGGGCAGGCACAGATACGCAGTATTTT,CASSLGAGTDTQYF
TRBJ1-2,NA,NA,TRBV7-8,TGTGCCAGCAGCTTAGAAGCCGGGGCCCCCTATGGCTACACCTTC,CASSLEAGAPYGYTF
TRBJ2-7,TRBD2,NA,TRBV14,TGTGCCACCCGGACTAGCGGGACCTTCGAGCAGTACTTC,CATRTSGTFEQYF
TRBJ2-1,NA,NA,TRBV4-1,TGCGCCAGCAGCCAAGATGTGCCCAGACAAGTCTCCTACAATGAGCAGTTCTTC,CASSQDVPRQVSYNEQFF
TRBJ2-1,TRBD2,NA,TRBV27,TGTGCCAGCAGATTAGCGGGAGTGGATAATGAGCAGTTCTTC,CASRLAGVDNEQFF
TRBJ1-2,NA,NA,TRBV9,TGTGCCAGCAGCGACTACAGTGATGGCTACACCTTC,CASSDYSDGYTF
TRBJ1-4,NA,NA,TRBV2,TGTGCCAGCACCCAGGGAGGGGAAAAACTGTTTTTT,CASTQGGEKLFF
TRBJ1-1,TRBD1,NA,TRBV5-5,TGTGCCAGCAGCTCCACAGGGGGCCGAGGCACTGAAGCTTTCTTT,CASSSTGGRGTEAFF
TRBJ2-4,NA,NA,TRBV4-3,TGCGCCAGCAGCCTTACGGGGGACCCCAAAAACATTCAGTACTTC,CASSLTGDPKNIQYF
TRBJ2-2,NA,NA,TRBV4-1,TGCGCCAGCAGCCAAACAACTAGCACCGGGGAGCTGTTTTTT,CASSQTTSTGELFF
TRBJ1-2,NA,NA,TRBV27,TGTGCCAGCAGTCCCGTGTATGGGGGGGGCTACTATGGCTACACCTTC,CASSPVYGGGYYGYTF
TRBJ2-7,NA,NA,TRBV19,TGTGCCAGTAGTCCCAGCCAGGGGCGCTACGAGCAGTACTTC,CASSPSQGRYEQYF
TRBJ1-2,TRBD1,NA,TRBV5-1,TGCGCCAGCAGCGGCGGGACAGGGGAGAACTATGGCTACACCTTC,CASSGGTGENYGYTF
TRBJ2-7,NA,NA,TRBV28,TGTGCCAGCAGTCGCGTTTACGAGCAGTACTTC,CASSRVYEQYF
TRBJ2-7,TRBD2,NA,TRBV5-1,TGCGCCAGCAGCCCATATAGCGGGAGCTACGAGCAGTACTTC,CASSPYSGSYEQYF
TRBJ2-7,NA,NA,TRBV10-2,TGCGCCAGCAGTCCGAGGGGGAAACTCGAGCAGTACTTC,CASSPRGKLEQYF
TRBJ2-3,NA,NA,TRBV7-9,TGTGCCAGCTCTCGGGAGAACACAGATACGCAGTATTTT,CASSRENTDTQYF
TRBJ2-3,TRBD1,NA,TRBV7-2,TGTGCCAGCAGCTTAGTTTCAGGGGGCCATATGAATGATACGCAGTATTTT,CASSLVSGGHMNDTQYF
TRBJ2-7,NA,NA,TRBV4-3,TGCGCCAGCAGCCAAGATCGTGGCATCTACGAGCAGTACTTC,CASSQDRGIYEQYF
TRBJ2-5,NA,NA,TRBV5-6,TGTGCCAGCGGACAAACCGAGACCCAGTACTTC,CASGQTETQYF
TRBJ1-5,NA,NA,TRBV7-2,TGTGCCAGCAGCAGTCCTCCGGGCAATCAGCCCCAGCATTTT,CASSSPPGNQPQHF
TRBJ1-5,TRBD1,NA,TRBV6-6,TGTGCCAGCAGTTGGGGACAGGCTAGCAATCAGCCCCAGCATTTT,CASSWGQASNQPQHF
TRBJ1-1,TRBD1,few,TRBV4-1,TGCGCCAGCAGCCAAGTACGAGGACAGGTCGATTTCTTT,CASSQVRGQVDFF
TRBJ2-7,NA,NA,TRBV27,TGTGCCAGCAGTCCCTCGAAAATCTACGAGCAGTACTTC,CASSPSKIYEQYF
TRBJ2-3,TRBD2,NA,TRBV4-3,TGCGCCAGCAGCCAATCCTTAGCGACTAGCGCTGGCACAGATACGCAGTATTTT,CASSQSLATSAGTDTQYF
TRBJ2-1,NA,NA,TRBV27,TGTGCCAGCAGTTTGCGATACTCCTACAATGAGCAGTTCTTC,CASSLRYSYNEQFF
TRBJ2-1,NA,NA,TRBV28,TGTGCCAGCACCTATGGGGGGGCGCGTTTATCTGAGCAGTTCTTC,CASTYGGARLSEQFF
TRBJ2-3,NA,NA,TRBV5-1,TGCGCCAGCAGCTTGAGCCTACGACAGGACGGCACAGATACGCAGTATTTT,CASSLSLRQDGTDTQYF
TRBJ2-7,NA,NA,TRBV2,TGTGCCAGCAGTGAAAATATTTCCGGGCTCCACGAGCAGTACTTC,CASSENISGLHEQYF
TRBJ2-3,NA,NA,TRBV15,TGTGCCACCAGCAGACCGACGGGAGTGGGCACAGATACGCAGTATTTT,CATSRPTGVGTDTQYF
TRBJ2-7,NA,NA,TRBV7-2,TGTGCCAGCAGCTTAGCGACCGATCGGGGGCGAACGGAATACGAGCAGTACTTC,CASSLATDRGRTEYEQYF
TRBJ1-4,NA,once,TRBV25-1,TGTGCCAGCAGTGAATTCTCAGGGGTCCAGGAAAAACTGTTTTTT,CASSEFSGVQEKLFF
TRBJ1-1,TRBD1,once,TRBV9,TGTGCCAGCAGCGCAGTGACAGGGAGTACCACTGAAGCTTTCTTT,CASSAVTGSTTEAFF
TRBJ2-1,NA,once,TRBV15,TGTGCCACCAGCAGTGTCAGGGACAATGAGCAGTTCTTC,CATSSVRDNEQFF
TRBJ2-1,NA,NA,TRBV9,TGTGCCAGCGCCCCCTCCTACAATGAGCAGTTCTTC,CASAPSYNEQFF
TRBJ1-1,TRBD1,NA,TRBV9,TGTGCCAGCAGCGGAAGGACAGGGGACACTGAAGCTTTCTTT,CASSGRTGDTEAFF
TRBJ2-3,TRBD1,NA,TRBV6-5,TGTGCCAGCAGTTACGGTGGGACAGAAACAGATACGCAGTATTTT,CASSYGGTETDTQYF
TRBJ2-1,NA,many,TRBV19,TGTGCCAGTAGTATTTGGGGGAATGGATACAATGAGCAGTTCTTC,CASSIWGNGYNEQFF
TRBJ1-1,NA,NA,TRBV6-5,TGTGCCAGCAGTTACTCCCCGGGAGTCACTGAAGCTTTCTTT,CASSYSPGVTEAFF
TRBJ2-6,NA,NA,TRBV7-9,TGTGCCAGCAGCGCTCCGGACTCTGGGGCCAACGTCCTGACTTTC,CASSAPDSGANVLTF
TRBJ1-5,NA,NA,TRBV28,TGTGCCAGCACGGGCCAACAGGGTTATAGCAATCAGCCCCAGCATTTT,CASTGQQGYSNQPQHF